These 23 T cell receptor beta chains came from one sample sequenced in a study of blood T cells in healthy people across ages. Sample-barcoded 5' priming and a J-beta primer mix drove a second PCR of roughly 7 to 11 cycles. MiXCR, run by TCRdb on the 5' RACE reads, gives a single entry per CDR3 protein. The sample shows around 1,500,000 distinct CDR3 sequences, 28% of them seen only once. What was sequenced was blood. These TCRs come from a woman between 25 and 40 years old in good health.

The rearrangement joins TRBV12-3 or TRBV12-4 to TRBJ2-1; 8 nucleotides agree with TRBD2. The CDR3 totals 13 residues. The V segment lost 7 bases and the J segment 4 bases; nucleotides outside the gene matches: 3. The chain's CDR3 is CASNQRGYNEQFF. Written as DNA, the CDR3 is TGTGCCAGCAATCAGCGGGGGTACAATGAGCAGTTCTTC.

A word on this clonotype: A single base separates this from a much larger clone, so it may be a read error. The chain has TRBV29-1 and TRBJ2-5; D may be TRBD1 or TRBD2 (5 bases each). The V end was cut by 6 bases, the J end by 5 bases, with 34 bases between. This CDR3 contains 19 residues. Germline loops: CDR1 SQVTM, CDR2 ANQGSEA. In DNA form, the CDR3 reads TGCAGCGTAGACTCTAGTAATCGGGGCATATCTGGGTTCGTCGAGACCCAGTACTTC. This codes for CSVDSSNRGISGFVETQYF. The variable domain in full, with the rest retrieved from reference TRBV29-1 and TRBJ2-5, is SAVISQKPSRDICQRGTSLTIQCQVDSQVTMMFWYRQQPGQSLTLIATANQGSEATYESGFVIDKFPISRPNLTFSTLTVSNMSPEDSSIYLCSVDSSNRGISGFVETQYFGPGTRLLVL.

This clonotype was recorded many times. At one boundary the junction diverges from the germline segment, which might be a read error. The chain's CDR3 is CPSSLNLREQYF. For the CDR3, the DNA is TGTCCCAGCAGCTTAAACCTCCGGGAGCAGTACTTC. J is TRBJ2-5 and V is TRBV7-2, with D perhaps matching TRBD2 (6 bases). The CDR3 is 12 amino acids. Germline values: CDR1 SGHTA, CDR2 FQGNSA.

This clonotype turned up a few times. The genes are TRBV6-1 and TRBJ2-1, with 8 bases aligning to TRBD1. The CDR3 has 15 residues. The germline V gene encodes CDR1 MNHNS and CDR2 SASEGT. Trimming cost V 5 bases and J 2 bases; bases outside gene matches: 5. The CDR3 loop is CASSHRTGTYNEQFF. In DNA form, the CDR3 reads TGTGCCAGCAGTCACCGGACAGGGACCTACAATGAGCAGTTCTTC.

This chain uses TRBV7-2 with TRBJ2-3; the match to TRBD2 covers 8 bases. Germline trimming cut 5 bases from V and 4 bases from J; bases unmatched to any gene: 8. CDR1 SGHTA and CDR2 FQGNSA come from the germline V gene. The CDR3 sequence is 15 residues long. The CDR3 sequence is CASSRLALAPDTQYF. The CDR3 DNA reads TGTGCCAGCAGCCGACTAGCGCTAGCCCCAGATACGCAGTATTTT. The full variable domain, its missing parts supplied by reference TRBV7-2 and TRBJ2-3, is GAGVSQSPSNKVTEKGKDVELRCDPISGHTALYWYRQSLGQGLEFLIYFQGNSAPDKSGLPSDRFSAERTGGSVSTLTIQRTQQEDSAVYLCASSRLALAPDTQYFGPGTRLTVL.

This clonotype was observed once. CDR3 loop: CASAKTGGTDTQYF. CDR3 bases: TGTGCTAGTGCGAAGACAGGGGGCACAGATACGCAGTATTTT. V is TRBV12-5 and J is TRBJ2-3, with 8 bases aligning to TRBD1. V lost 7 bases, J lost 1 base, and 4 bases stayed unmatched. Germline V gives CDR1 LGHNT, CDR2 FRNRAP. The CDR3 loop spans 14 amino acids.

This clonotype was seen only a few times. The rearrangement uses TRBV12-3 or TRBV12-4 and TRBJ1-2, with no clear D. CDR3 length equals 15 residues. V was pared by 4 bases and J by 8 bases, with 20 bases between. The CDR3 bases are TGTGCCAGCAGTTACTCTACAGTCCCCGTCTCCGGCTACACCTTC. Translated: CASSYSTVPVSGYTF.

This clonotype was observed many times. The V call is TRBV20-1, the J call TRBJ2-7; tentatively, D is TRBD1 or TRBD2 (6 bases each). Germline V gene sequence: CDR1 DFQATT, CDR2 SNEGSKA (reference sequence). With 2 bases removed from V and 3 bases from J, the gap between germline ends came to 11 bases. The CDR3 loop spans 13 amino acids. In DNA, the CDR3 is TGCAGTGCTAGAAAGGGGGGAAGCTACGAGCAGTACTTC. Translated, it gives CSARKGGSYEQYF.

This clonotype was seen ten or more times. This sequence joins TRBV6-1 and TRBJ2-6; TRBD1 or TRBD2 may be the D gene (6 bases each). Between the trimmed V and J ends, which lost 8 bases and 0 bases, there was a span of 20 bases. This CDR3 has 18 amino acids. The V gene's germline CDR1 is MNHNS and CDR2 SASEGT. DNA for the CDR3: TGTGCCAGCGGCCGCGGGGACAATAATTTCTCTGGGGCCAACGTCCTGACTTTC. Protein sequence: CASGRGDNNFSGANVLTF.

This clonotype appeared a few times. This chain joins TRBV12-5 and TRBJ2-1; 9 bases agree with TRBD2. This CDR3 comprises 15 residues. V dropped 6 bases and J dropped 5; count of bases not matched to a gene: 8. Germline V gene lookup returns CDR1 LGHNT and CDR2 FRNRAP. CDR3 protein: CASGGPSGVDNEQFF. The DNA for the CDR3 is TGTGCTAGTGGGGGACCTAGCGGGGTCGACAATGAGCAGTTCTTC. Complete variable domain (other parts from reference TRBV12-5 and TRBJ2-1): DARVTQTPRHKVTEMGQEVTMRCQPILGHNTVFWYRQTMMQGLELLAYFRNRAPLDDSGMPKDRFSAEMPDATLATLKIQPSEPRDSAVYFCASGGPSGVDNEQFFGPGTRLTVL.

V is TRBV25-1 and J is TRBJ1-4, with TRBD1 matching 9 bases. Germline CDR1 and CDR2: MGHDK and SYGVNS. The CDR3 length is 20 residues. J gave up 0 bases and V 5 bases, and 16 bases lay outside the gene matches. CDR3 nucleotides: TGTGCCAGCAGTCTTCCCCCCTGGACAGGGGAAGGTGCAACTAATGAAAAACTGTTTTTT. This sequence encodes CASSLPPWTGEGATNEKLFF.

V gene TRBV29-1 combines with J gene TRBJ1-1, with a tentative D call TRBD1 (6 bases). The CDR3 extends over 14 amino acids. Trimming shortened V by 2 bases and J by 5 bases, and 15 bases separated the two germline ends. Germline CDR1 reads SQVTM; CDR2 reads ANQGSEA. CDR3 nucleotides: TGCAGCGTTGAATTCGTCGGAGGGGGGACTGAAGCTTTCTTT. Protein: CSVEFVGGGTEAFF.

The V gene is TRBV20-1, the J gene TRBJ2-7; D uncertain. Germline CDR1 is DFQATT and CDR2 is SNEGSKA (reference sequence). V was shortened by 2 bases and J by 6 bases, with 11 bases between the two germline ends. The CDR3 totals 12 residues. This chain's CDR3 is CSARSPQSEQYF. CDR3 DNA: TGCAGTGCTAGAAGTCCCCAGAGCGAGCAGTACTTC.

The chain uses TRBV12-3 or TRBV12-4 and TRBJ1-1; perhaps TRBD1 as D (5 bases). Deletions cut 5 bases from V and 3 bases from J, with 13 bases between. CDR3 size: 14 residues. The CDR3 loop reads CASSPTGRDTEAFF. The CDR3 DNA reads TGTGCCAGCAGTCCCACGGGACGGGACACTGAAGCTTTCTTT.

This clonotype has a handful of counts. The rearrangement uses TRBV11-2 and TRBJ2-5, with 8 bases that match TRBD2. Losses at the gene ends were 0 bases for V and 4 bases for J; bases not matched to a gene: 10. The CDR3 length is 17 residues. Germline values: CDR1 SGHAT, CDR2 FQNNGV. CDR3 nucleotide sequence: TGTGCCAGCAGCTTAGAGGCTAGCGGGCGGGGAGTAGAGACCCAGTACTTC. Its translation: CASSLEASGRGVETQYF.

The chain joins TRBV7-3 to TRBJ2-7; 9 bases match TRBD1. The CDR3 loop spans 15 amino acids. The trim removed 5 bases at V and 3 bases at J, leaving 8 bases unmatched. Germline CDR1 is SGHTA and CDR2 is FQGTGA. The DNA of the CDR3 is TGTGCCAGCAGCCCTAATGGACAGGGGTACTACGAGCAGTACTTC. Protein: CASSPNGQGYYEQYF.

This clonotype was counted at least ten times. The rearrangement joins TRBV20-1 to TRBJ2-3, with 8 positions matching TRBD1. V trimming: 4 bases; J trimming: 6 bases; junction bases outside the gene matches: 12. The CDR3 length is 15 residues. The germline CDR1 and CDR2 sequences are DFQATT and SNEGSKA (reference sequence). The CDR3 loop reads CSATGQGVLPDTQYF. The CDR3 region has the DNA TGCAGTGCTACTGGACAGGGCGTTTTACCCGATACGCAGTATTTT.

CDR3 coding DNA: TGTGCCAGCAGCCCTTGGGGTACCTCCTACAATGAGCAGTTCTTC. Residues: CASSPWGTSYNEQFF. The chain is built from TRBV7-9 and TRBJ2-1; no clear D. Per the germline V gene, CDR1 is SEHNR and CDR2 is FQNEAQ (reference sequence). The CDR3 extends over 15 amino acids. V shed 5 bases and J shed 0 bases, with 11 bases lying between them.

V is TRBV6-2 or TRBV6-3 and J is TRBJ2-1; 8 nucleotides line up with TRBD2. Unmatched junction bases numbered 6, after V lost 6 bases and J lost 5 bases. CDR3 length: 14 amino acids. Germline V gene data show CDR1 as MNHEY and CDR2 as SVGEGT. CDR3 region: CASRLLADHNEQFF. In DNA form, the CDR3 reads TGTGCCAGCAGGCTACTAGCGGACCACAATGAGCAGTTCTTC.

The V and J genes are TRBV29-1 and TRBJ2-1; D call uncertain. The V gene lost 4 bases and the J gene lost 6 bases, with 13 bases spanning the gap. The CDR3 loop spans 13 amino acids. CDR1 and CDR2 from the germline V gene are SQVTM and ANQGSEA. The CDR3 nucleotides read TGCAGCGTTGCTGAGTTTGAGTCCAATGAGCAGTTCTTC. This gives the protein CSVAEFESNEQFF.

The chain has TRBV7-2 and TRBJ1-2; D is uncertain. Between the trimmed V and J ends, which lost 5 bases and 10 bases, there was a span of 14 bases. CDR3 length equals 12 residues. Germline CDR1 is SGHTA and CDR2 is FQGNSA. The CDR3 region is CASSQDRLAYTF. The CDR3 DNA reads TGTGCCAGCAGCCAAGACCGGTTGGCCTACACCTTC.

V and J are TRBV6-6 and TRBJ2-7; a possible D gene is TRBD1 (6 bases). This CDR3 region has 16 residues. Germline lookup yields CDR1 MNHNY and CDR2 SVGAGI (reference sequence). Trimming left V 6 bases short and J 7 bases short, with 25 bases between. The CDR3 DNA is TGTGCCAGCAGCCCGAATACCGGGACAAAAATCAATGAGCAGTACTTC. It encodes CASSPNTGTKINEQYF.

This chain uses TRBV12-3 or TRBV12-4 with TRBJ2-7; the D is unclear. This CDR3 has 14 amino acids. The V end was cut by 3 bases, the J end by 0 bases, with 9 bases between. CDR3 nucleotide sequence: TGTGCCAGCAGTTTCGGAGCGTACTCCTACGAGCAGTACTTC. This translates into CASSFGAYSYEQYF.